This T cell receptor beta chain was recorded in a study of blood T cell repertoires in COVID-19. About the research overall: T cells, B-cell-depleted T cells, or PBMCs supplied cDNA or gDNA.

The CDR3 is 19 residues long. Germline CDR1 is SQVTM and CDR2 is ANQGSEA. Trimming took 0 bases from V and 0 from J; bases not matched to a gene: 9. In the source study's methods: Estimated nucleated cell counts came from reference gene primer amplification. The assay was immunoSEQ multiplex PCR, and TCRdb's table has in-frame clones only and misses some. D and trimming were read from the DNA, whereas the V and J calls and clone size are those reported in that table. The data contain some 210,000 clones, 80% to 90% of them seen just once; the ten biggest clones take up 10%. The TCR comes from a young man with acute COVID-19. The material sequenced was PBMCs or T cells enriched from blood (not recorded which). V is TRBV29-1 and J is TRBJ2-1; TRBD2 matches 12 bases. The CDR3 loop reads CSVEDLRTSGTSSYNEQFF. CDR3 nucleotides: TGCAGCGTTGAAGATCTGAGGACTAGCGGGACGAGCTCCTACAATGAGCAGTTCTTC.